The 27 T cell receptor beta chains listed next were all sequenced from one sample in a study of shared clonotypes between healthy human individuals. The data were produced by immunoSEQ multiplex PCR, yet TCRdb's version contains in-frame clones alone and is incomplete. The table shows about 1.1 million clones, with around three quarters occurring only once. Sequenced input: memory CD4+ T cells from PBMCs. Subset of the sample: CD45RA-negative fraction. The receptors here all came from a young man in good health. Some clones in this sample may be carry-over from other donors' samples.

V and J are TRBV6-4 and TRBJ2-1; 9 bases are shared with TRBD1. The CDR3 has 16 amino acids. The V segment lost 4 bases and the J segment 13 bases; nucleotides outside the gene matches: 17. Per the germline V gene, CDR1 is MRHNA and CDR2 is SNTAGT. CDR3 sequence reads: CASSVLGDRAGVKQFF. The CDR3 DNA is TGTGCCAGCAGTGTGCTCGGGGACAGGGCTGGGGTAAAACAGTTCTTC.

As to this clone: The same CDR3 also results from other DNA sequences found in this sample. V gene TRBV28 combines with J gene TRBJ1-2; D is uncertain. Trimming left V 2 bases short and J 5 bases short, with 6 bases between. The CDR3 sequence is 12 residues long. The germline V gene encodes CDR1 MDHEN and CDR2 SYDVKM. The CDR3 loop reads CASSLMGYGYTF. DNA of the CDR3: TGTGCCAGCAGTTTAATGGGGTATGGCTACACCTTC.

This chain joins TRBV7-9 and TRBJ2-7, with 7 bases identical to TRBD2. Trimming cost V 2 bases and J 0 bases; bases outside gene matches: 1. This CDR3 has 14 residues. CDR1 is SEHNR and CDR2 is FQNEAQ in the germline V gene (reference sequence). CDR3 amino acids: CASSLLADSYEQYF. CDR3 nucleotide sequence: TGTGCCAGCAGCTTACTAGCGGACTCCTACGAGCAGTACTTC. The full variable domain, completed using reference TRBV7-9 and TRBJ2-7, is DTGVSQNPRHKITKRGQNVTFRCDPISEHNRLYWYRQTLGQGPEFLTYFQNEAQLEKSRLLSDRFSAERPKGSFSTLEIQRTEQGDSAMYLCASSLLADSYEQYFGPGTRLTVT.

This chain links TRBV28 with TRBJ2-3, with D unclear. V shed 6 bases and J shed 0 bases, with 13 bases lying between them. Germline values: CDR1 MDHEN, CDR2 SYDVKM. CDR3 length equals 15 residues. The CDR3 reads CASSPDWKSTDTQYF. The CDR3 coding sequence is TGTGCCAGCAGCCCAGACTGGAAGAGCACAGATACGCAGTATTTT.

As for this clone: Possible read error: a much larger clone is one base away. The chain combines TRBV14 with TRBJ1-3; TRBD1 might be the D (5 bases). This CDR3 comprises 18 residues. Germline loops: CDR1 SGHDN, CDR2 FVKESK. For the CDR3, the DNA is TGTGCCAGCAGCCAAGTTGGATGGCCGGGACGGACTGGAAGCACCATATATTTT. It specifies CASSQVGWPGRTGSTIYF.

V and J are TRBV6-5 and TRBJ1-1; D gene unclear. The germline V and J ends were trimmed by 0 bases and 11 bases, with 22 bases remaining between them. The CDR3 extends over 16 amino acids. Germline CDR1 MNHEY, CDR2 SVGAGI. This CDR3 reads CASSYSVTRRPRRAFF. The CDR3 DNA reads TGTGCCAGCAGTTACTCGGTGACACGGCGGCCCCGGCGGGCTTTCTTT.

The chain employs TRBV19 and TRBJ1-5; D gene uncertain. Germline values: CDR1 LNHDA, CDR2 SQIVND (reference sequence). The ends were cut back, 5 bases at V and 3 bases at J, with 8 bases in the middle. CDR3 size: 13 residues. The CDR3 bases are TGTGCCAGTAGTTACGGGGACAATCAGCCCCAGCATTTT. It translates to CASSYGDNQPQHF.

Of note for this clone: The sample holds other DNA sequences that translate to the same CDR3. The DNA for the CDR3 is TGTGCCAGCAGCTTGGCCGGGATCTACAATGAGCAGTTCTTC. Translated: CASSLAGIYNEQFF. V is TRBV5-4 and J is TRBJ2-1; the D gene is possibly TRBD2 (5 bases). Germline CDR1 and CDR2: SGHNT and YYREEE (reference sequence). Trimming removed 0 bases from V and 3 bases from J, with 7 bases in between. CDR3 length: 14 residues.

The chain uses TRBV6-5 and TRBJ1-3; TRBD1 matches at 8 bases. CDR1 MNHEY and CDR2 SVGAGI come from the germline V gene. This CDR3 region has 14 residues. V was clipped by 7 bases and J by 3 bases; unmatched bases: 5. Here the CDR3 DNA reads TGTGCCAGCAATCCAGGGGGCAATGGAAACACCATATATTTT. Protein sequence: CASNPGGNGNTIYF.

CDR3 sequence: CASSKEDTQYF. CDR3 nucleotide sequence: TGCGCCAGCAGCAAGGAAGATACGCAGTATTTT. The chain recombines TRBV5-1 with TRBJ2-3; D is ambiguous. Germline V gene data show CDR1 as SGHRS and CDR2 as YFSETQ. Trimming left V 4 bases short and J 5 bases short, with 5 bases between. CDR3 length: 11 amino acids.

The chain carries TRBV10-1 and TRBJ1-1; unclear D gene. CDR3 length equals 14 residues. Between the trimmed V and J ends, which lost 3 bases and 1 base, there was a span of 9 bases. CDR1 is WNHNN, CDR2 SYGVQD, per germline (reference sequence). DNA for the CDR3: TGCGCCAGCAGTGACAGTCCGGCGAACACTGAAGCTTTCTTT. Translation gives CASSDSPANTEAFF.

The J gene is TRBJ1-5, the V gene TRBV19; 10 positions match TRBD1. The V segment lost 10 bases and the J segment 7 bases; nucleotides outside the gene matches: 10. The germline V gene has CDR1 LNHDA and CDR2 SQIVND (reference sequence). The length of the CDR3 is 14 residues. The chain's CDR3 is CATAFDRGLQPQHF. DNA of the CDR3: TGTGCCACTGCCTTCGACAGGGGGCTACAGCCCCAGCATTTT.

The chain recombines TRBV2 with TRBJ2-5; no clear D. Germline values: CDR1 SNHLY, CDR2 FYNNEI. The CDR3 length is 13 residues. Trimming cost V 3 bases and J 4 bases, with 9 bases left between them. CDR3 DNA: TGTGCCAGCAGTGATGAGTCGAGAGAGACCCAGTACTTC. Translation gives CASSDESRETQYF.

The V and J genes are TRBV4-2 and TRBJ2-1; D not certain. Deletions cut 4 bases from V and 4 bases from J, with 11 bases between. The V gene's germline CDR1 is LGHNA and CDR2 YNFKEQ. The CDR3 spans 14 residues. In DNA, the CDR3 is TGTGCCAGCAGCCCGGTCGGCCGTTACAATGAGCAGTTCTTC. Translating it yields CASSPVGRYNEQFF.

The chain carries TRBV30 and TRBJ1-1; D possibly corresponds to TRBD1 (6 bases). The V gene lost 2 bases and the J gene lost 7 bases, with 11 bases spanning the gap. Germline V gene sequence: CDR1 GTSNPN, CDR2 SVGIG (reference sequence). This CDR3 has 12 amino acids. The CDR3 coding sequence is TGTGCCTGGAGTAGACAGGCGAATGAAGCTTTCTTT. Translation: CAWSRQANEAFF.

The chain uses TRBV5-1 and TRBJ1-4, with TRBD1 as a possible D gene (5 bases). V was shortened by 4 bases and J by 8 bases, with 9 bases between the two germline ends. The germline V gene encodes CDR1 SGHRS and CDR2 YFSETQ. This CDR3 spans 12 amino acids. The CDR3 DNA sequence: TGCGCCAGCAGCAGGGACCTCGAAAAACTGTTTTTT. The encoded protein is CASSRDLEKLFF.

The V gene is TRBV5-5, the J gene TRBJ2-7; D is undetermined. Germline CDR1 is SGHKS and CDR2 is YYEKEE (reference sequence). This CDR3 comprises 12 residues. Trimming pared 4 bases from V and 5 bases from J, leaving 10 bases between. Written as DNA, the CDR3 is TGTGCCAGCAGCCTAAGGATCAACGAGCAGTACTTC. Its protein product is CASSLRINEQYF.

The rearrangement uses TRBV6-6 and TRBJ2-5, with D perhaps being TRBD1 or TRBD2 (5 bases each). Trimming stripped 5 bases from V and 2 bases from J, with 15 bases between. The CDR3 is made up of 15 amino acids. CDR1 and CDR2 (germline): MNHNY, SVGAGI (reference sequence). CDR3 region: CASSNLPGRQETQYF. In DNA, the CDR3 is TGTGCCAGCAGTAACCTGCCGGGACGGCAAGAGACCCAGTACTTC.

The gene calls are TRBV5-5 and TRBJ1-1; D perhaps matches TRBD1 (5 bases). V shed 0 bases and J shed 0 bases, with 12 bases lying between them. Germline CDR1 reads SGHKS; CDR2 reads YYEKEE (reference sequence). The CDR3 consists of 16 residues. CDR3 in amino acids: CASSLAWGSMNTEAFF. The DNA for the CDR3 is TGTGCCAGCAGCTTGGCTTGGGGGTCCATGAACACTGAAGCTTTCTTT.

The chain uses TRBV2 and TRBJ2-5; the match to TRBD2 covers 11 bases. CDR1 is SNHLY and CDR2 is FYNNEI in the germline V gene. V dropped 6 bases and J dropped 3; count of bases not matched to a gene: 6. CDR3 size: 15 residues. The CDR3 sequence is CASSAYSGREETQYF. The CDR3, as DNA: TGTGCCAGCAGCGCCTATAGCGGGAGGGAAGAGACCCAGTACTTC.

This clone came up many times. V and J are TRBV30 and TRBJ1-5; no clear D. The germline V and J ends were trimmed by 0 bases and 7 bases, with 13 bases remaining between them. CDR3 length: 14 amino acids. The germline CDR1 and CDR2 sequences are GTSNPN and SVGIG (reference sequence). The CDR3 bases are TGTGCCTGGAGTGTACCTACGCTCGGGCAGCCCCAGCATTTT. It is translated as CAWSVPTLGQPQHF.

The rearrangement links TRBV6-6 to TRBJ2-7; possibly TRBD2 for D (7 bases). The CDR3 consists of 13 residues. Deletions cut 10 bases from V and 8 bases from J, with 21 bases between. The germline gives CDR1 MNHNY, CDR2 SVGAGI (reference sequence). The CDR3 sequence: CANSPRGGGQQYF. In nucleotides, the CDR3 is TGTGCCAACTCACCTAGGGGGGGAGGACAGCAGTACTTC.

This clone was counted between two and nine times. The chain carries TRBV28 and TRBJ2-5; 7 nucleotides agree with TRBD1. Germline V gives CDR1 MDHEN, CDR2 SYDVKM. With 10 bases clipped from V and 3 bases from J, the junction kept 5 bases outside the gene matches. CDR3 length equals 12 residues. Written as DNA, the CDR3 is TGTGCCACCTCACAGGGGAAAGAGACCCAGTACTTC. Translating it yields CATSQGKETQYF.

The CDR3 nucleotides are TGCGCCAGCAGCTTTAACCAGCGGGGACTCTCCTACGAGCAGTACTTC. Amino acids: CASSFNQRGLSYEQYF. This chain uses TRBV5-1 with TRBJ2-7, with TRBD2 identical over 7 bases. CDR1 is SGHRS and CDR2 is YFSETQ in the germline V gene. With 2 bases clipped from V and 0 bases from J, the junction kept 8 bases outside the gene matches. This CDR3 is 16 amino acids long.

V usage is TRBV29-1 and J usage is TRBJ2-6; D uncertain. Germline V gives CDR1 SQVTM, CDR2 ANQGSEA. V gave up 3 bases and J gave up 0 bases, with 9 bases separating them. This CDR3 region has 15 residues. The CDR3 reads CSVEWQSSGANVLTF. The CDR3 region has the DNA TGCAGCGTTGAGTGGCAGAGCTCTGGGGCCAACGTCCTGACTTTC. The complete variable domain, with remaining parts taken from reference TRBV29-1 and TRBJ2-6, reads SAVISQKPSRDICQRGTSLTIQCQVDSQVTMMFWYRQQPGQSLTLIATANQGSEATYESGFVIDKFPISRPNLTFSTLTVSNMSPEDSSIYLCSVEWQSSGANVLTFGAGSRLTVL.

This chain uses TRBV4-2 with TRBJ2-2, with D tentatively TRBD1 (6 bases). The length of the CDR3 is 17 residues. The germline V gene has CDR1 LGHNA and CDR2 YNFKEQ. Trimming took off 4 bases at V and 0 bases at J, with 15 bases between the two ends. The CDR3 nucleotides read TGTGCCAGCAGCCTATCAGGGGTGGGTCCGAACACCGGGGAGCTGTTTTTT. Its protein product is CASSLSGVGPNTGELFF.

The CDR3 protein is CASIPAGSGRNTGELFF. The CDR3 nucleotides read TGTGCCAGTATCCCGGCCGGCAGCGGGAGGAACACCGGGGAGCTGTTTTTT. The rearrangement links TRBV19 to TRBJ2-2, with 8 bases identical to TRBD2. Germline assignment: CDR1 LNHDA and CDR2 SQIVND (reference sequence). This CDR3 comprises 17 residues. V trimming: 7 bases; J trimming: 1 base; junction bases outside the gene matches: 11.